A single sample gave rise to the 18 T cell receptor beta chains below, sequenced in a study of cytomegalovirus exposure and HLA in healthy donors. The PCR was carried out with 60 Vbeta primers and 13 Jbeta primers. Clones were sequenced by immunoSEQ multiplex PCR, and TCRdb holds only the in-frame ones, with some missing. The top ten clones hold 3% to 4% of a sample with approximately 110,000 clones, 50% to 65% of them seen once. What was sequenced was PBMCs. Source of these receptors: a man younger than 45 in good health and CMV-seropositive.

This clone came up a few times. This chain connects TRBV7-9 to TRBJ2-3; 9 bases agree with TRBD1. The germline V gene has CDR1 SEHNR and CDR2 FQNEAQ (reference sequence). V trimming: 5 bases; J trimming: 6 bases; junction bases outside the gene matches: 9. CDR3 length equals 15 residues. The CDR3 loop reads CASSIGTGSGDTQYF. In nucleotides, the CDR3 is TGTGCCAGCAGCATCGGGACAGGGTCTGGGGATACGCAGTATTTT.

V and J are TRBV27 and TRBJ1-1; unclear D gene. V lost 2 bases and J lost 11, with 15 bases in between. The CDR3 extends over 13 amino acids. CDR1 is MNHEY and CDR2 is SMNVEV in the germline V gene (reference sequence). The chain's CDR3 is CASSLAVNLQAFF. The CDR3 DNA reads TGTGCCAGCAGTTTAGCCGTCAACCTTCAGGCTTTCTTT.

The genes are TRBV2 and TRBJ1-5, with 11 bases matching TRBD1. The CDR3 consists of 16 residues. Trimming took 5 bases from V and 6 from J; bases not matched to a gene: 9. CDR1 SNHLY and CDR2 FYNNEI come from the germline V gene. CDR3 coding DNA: TGTGCCAGCAGTCTAGGGACAGGGGGTTTTGGTCAGCCCCAGCATTTT. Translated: CASSLGTGGFGQPQHF.

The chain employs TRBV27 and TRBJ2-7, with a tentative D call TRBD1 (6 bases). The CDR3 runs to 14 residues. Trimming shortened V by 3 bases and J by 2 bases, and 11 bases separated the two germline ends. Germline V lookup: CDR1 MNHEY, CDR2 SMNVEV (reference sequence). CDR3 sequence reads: CASSFWGPTYEQYF. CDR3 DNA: TGTGCCAGCAGTTTCTGGGGGCCAACCTACGAGCAGTACTTC.

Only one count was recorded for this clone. The CDR3 bases are TGCAGCGTGATAGCGAGCACAGATACGCAGTATTTT. It translates to CSVIASTDTQYF. J is TRBJ2-3 and V is TRBV29-1; perhaps TRBD2 as D (5 bases). V dropped 6 bases and J dropped 0 bases, with 7 bases sitting between them. CDR1 is SQVTM, CDR2 ANQGSEA, per germline. The CDR3 covers 12 residues.

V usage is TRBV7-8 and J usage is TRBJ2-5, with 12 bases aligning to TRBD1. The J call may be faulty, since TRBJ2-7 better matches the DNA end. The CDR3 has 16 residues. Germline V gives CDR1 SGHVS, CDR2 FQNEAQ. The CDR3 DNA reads TGTGCCAGCAGCCTGGAGGGGGGACAGGGGGCGTTCGAGCAGTACTTC. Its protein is CASSLEGGQGAFEQYF.

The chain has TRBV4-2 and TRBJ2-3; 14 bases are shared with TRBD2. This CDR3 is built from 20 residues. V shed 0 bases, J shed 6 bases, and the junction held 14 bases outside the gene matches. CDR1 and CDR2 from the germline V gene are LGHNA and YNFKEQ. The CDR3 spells CASSQEGLAGVYGVWDTQYF. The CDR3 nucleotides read TGTGCCAGCAGCCAAGAGGGACTAGCGGGGGTATATGGGGTTTGGGATACGCAGTATTTT.

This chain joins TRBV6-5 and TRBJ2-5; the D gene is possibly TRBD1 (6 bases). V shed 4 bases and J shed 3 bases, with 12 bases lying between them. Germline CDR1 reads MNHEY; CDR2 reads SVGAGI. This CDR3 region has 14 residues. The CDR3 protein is CASSSLRGEETQYF. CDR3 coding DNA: TGTGCCAGCAGTTCACTCAGGGGAGAAGAGACCCAGTACTTC.

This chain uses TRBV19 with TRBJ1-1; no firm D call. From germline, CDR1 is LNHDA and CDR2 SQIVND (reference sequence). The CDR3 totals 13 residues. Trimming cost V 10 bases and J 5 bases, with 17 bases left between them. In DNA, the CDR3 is TGTGCCACTCAGTCCTCAGCGGGGACTGAAGCTTTCTTT. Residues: CATQSSAGTEAFF.

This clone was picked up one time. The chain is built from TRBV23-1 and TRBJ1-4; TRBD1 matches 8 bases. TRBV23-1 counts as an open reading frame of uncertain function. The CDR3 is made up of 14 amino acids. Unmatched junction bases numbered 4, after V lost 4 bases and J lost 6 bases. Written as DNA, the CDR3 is TGCGCCAGCAGTCTTCAGGGGGCCTATGAAAAACTGTTTTTT. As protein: CASSLQGAYEKLFF.

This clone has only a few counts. CDR3 nucleotide sequence: TGTGCCACCAGCAGATTACTTTTCGAGACCCAGTACTTC. Its translation: CATSRLLFETQYF. The chain couples TRBV15 to TRBJ2-5, with D uncertain. CDR3 size: 13 residues. Germline assignment: CDR1 LNHNV and CDR2 YYDKDF (reference sequence). Trimming shortened V by 2 bases and J by 5 bases, and 9 bases separated the two germline ends. Based on the CDR3 plus reference TRBV15 and TRBJ2-5, the full variable domain is DAMVIQNPRYQVTQFGKPVTLSCSQTLNHNVMYWYQQKSSQAPKLLFHYYDKDFNNEADTPDNFQSRRPNTSFCFLDIRSPGLGDTAMYLCATSRLLFETQYFGPGTRLLVL.

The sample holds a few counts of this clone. CDR3 in amino acids: CASSLDSSNTGELFF. CDR3 coding DNA: TGTGCCAGCAGCTTGGACAGCTCGAACACCGGGGAGCTGTTTTTT. V usage is TRBV5-4 and J usage is TRBJ2-2; D is undetermined. V lost 0 bases, J lost 0 bases, and 6 bases lay in between. The germline V gene encodes CDR1 SGHNT and CDR2 YYREEE (reference sequence). There are 15 residues in the CDR3.

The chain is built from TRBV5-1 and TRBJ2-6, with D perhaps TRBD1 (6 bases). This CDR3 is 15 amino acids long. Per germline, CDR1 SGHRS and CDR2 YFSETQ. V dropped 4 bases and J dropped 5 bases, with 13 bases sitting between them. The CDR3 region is CASSAGTSRANVLTF. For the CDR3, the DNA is TGCGCCAGCAGCGCCGGGACAAGTAGGGCCAACGTCCTGACTTTC.

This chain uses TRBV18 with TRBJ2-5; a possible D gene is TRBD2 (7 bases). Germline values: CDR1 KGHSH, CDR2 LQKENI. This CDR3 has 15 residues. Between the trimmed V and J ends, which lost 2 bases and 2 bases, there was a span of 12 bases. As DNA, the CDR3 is TGTGCCAGCTCACCAGCCCGGGGGGCTCAAGAGACCCAGTACTTC. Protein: CASSPARGAQETQYF.

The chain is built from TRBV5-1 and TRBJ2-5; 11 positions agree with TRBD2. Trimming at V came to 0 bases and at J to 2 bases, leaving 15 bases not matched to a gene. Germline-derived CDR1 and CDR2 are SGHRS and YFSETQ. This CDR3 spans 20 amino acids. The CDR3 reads CASSLALRGTSGLRQETQYF. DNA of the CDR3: TGCGCCAGCAGCTTGGCTTTAAGGGGGACTAGCGGTTTACGACAAGAGACCCAGTACTTC. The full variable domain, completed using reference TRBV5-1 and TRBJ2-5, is KAGVTQTPRYLIKTRGQQVTLSCSPISGHRSVSWYQQTPGQGLQFLFEYFSETQRNKGNFPGRFSGRQFSNSRSEMNVSTLELGDSALYLCASSLALRGTSGLRQETQYFGPGTRLLVL.

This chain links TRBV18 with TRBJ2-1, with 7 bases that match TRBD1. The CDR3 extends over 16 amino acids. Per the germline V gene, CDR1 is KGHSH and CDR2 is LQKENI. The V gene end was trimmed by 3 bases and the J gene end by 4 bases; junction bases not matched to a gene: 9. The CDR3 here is CASSPWRGTDYNEQFF. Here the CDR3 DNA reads TGTGCCAGCTCACCTTGGCGTGGGACAGATTACAATGAGCAGTTCTTC.

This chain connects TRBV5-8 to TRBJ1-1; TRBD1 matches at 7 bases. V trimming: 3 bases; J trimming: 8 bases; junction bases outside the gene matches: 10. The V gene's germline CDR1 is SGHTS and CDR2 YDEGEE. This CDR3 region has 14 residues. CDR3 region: CASSSRQGLPEAFF. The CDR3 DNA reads TGTGCCAGCAGCTCTAGACAGGGCCTCCCCGAAGCTTTCTTT.

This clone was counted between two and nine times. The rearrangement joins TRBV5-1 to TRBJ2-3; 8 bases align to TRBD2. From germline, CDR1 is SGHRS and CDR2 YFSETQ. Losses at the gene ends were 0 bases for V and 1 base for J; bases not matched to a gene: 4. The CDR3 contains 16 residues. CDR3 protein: CASSLAGRGGTDTQYF. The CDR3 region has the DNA TGCGCCAGCAGCTTGGCCGGGAGGGGTGGCACAGATACGCAGTATTTT. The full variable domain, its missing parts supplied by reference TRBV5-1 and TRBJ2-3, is KAGVTQTPRYLIKTRGQQVTLSCSPISGHRSVSWYQQTPGQGLQFLFEYFSETQRNKGNFPGRFSGRQFSNSRSEMNVSTLELGDSALYLCASSLAGRGGTDTQYFGPGTRLTVL.